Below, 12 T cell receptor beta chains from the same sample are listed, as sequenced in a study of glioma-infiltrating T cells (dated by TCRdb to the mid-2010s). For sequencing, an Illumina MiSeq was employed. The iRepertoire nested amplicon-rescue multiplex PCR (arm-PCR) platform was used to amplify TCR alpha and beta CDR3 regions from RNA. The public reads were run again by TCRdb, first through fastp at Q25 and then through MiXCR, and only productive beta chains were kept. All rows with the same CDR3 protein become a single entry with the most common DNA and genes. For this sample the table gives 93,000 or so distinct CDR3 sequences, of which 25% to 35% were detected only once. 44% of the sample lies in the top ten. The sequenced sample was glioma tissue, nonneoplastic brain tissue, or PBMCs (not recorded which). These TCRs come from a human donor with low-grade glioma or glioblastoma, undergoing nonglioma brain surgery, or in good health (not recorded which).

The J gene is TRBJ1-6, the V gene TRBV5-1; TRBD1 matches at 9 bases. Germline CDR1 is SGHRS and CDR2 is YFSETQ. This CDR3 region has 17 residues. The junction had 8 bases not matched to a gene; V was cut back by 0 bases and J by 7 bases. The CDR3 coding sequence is TGCGCCAGCAGCTTGGTAAGCCCCGGACAGGGGAATTCACCCCTCCACTTT. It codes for CASSLVSPGQGNSPLHF.

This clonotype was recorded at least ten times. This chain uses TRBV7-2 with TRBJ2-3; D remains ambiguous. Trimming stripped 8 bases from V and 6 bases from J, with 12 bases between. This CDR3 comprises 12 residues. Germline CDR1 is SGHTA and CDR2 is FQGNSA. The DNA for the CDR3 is TGTGCCAGCGGGGAACTCACCGATACGCAGTATTTT. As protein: CASGELTDTQYF. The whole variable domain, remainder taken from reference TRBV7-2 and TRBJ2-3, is GAGVSQSPSNKVTEKGKDVELRCDPISGHTALYWYRQSLGQGLEFLIYFQGNSAPDKSGLPSDRFSAERTGGSVSTLTIQRTQQEDSAVYLCASGELTDTQYFGPGTRLTVL.

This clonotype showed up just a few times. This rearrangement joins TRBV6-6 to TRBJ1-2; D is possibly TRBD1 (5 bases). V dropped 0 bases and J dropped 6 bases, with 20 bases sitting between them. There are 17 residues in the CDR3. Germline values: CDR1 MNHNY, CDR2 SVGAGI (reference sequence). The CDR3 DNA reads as TGTGCCAGCAGTTACTCAGGCGGGACCCCGGTAGGCGATGGCTACACCTTC. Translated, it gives CASSYSGGTPVGDGYTF.

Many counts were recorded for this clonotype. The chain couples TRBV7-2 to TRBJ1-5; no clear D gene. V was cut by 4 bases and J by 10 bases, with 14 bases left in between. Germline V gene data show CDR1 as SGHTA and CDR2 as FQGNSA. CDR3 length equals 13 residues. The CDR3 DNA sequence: TGTGCCAGCAGCTCAAAGGAGGAGCTACCCCAGCATTTT. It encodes CASSSKEELPQHF.

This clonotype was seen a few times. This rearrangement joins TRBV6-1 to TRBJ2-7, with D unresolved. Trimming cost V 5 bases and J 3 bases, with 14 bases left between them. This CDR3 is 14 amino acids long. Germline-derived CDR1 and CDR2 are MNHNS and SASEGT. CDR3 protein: CASSYNGENYEQYF. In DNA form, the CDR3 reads TGTGCCAGCAGTTATAATGGAGAGAACTACGAGCAGTACTTC.

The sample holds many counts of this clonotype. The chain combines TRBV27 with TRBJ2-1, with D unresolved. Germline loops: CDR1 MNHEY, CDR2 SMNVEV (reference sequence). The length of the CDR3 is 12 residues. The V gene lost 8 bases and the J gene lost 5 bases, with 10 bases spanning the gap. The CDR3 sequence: CASHASDNEQFF. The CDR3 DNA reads TGTGCCAGCCACGCTTCGGACAATGAGCAGTTCTTC.

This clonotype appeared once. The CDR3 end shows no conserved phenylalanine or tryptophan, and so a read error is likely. DNA of the CDR3: TGTGCCAGCAGCGCGACAGGGACCGAGCAGTACTCC. It translates to CASSATGTEQYS. V usage is TRBV2 and J usage is TRBJ2-7; 7 positions agree with TRBD1. The CDR3 runs 12 residues. Germline V gene sequence: CDR1 SNHLY, CDR2 FYNNEI. V lost 6 bases to trimming and J lost 6 bases; unmatched junction nucleotides: 5.

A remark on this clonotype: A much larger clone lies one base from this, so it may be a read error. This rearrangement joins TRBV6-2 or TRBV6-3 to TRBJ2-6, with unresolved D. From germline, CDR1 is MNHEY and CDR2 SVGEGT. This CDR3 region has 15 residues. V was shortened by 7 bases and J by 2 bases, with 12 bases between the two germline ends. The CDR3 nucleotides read TGTGCCAGCATTTCCGTCAGCGCTGGGGCCAACGTCCTGACTTTC. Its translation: CASISVSAGANVLTF.

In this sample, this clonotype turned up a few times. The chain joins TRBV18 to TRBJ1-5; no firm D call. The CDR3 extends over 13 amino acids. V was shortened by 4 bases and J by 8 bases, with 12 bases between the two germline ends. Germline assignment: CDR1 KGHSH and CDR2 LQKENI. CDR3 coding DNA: TGTGCCAGCTCACAGGGTTTGAAAGAGCCCCAGCATTTT. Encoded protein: CASSQGLKEPQHF. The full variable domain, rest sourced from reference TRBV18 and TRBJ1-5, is NAGVMQNPRHLVRRRGQEARLRCSPMKGHSHVYWYRQLPEEGLKFMVYLQKENIIDESGMPKERFSAEFPKEGPSILRIQQVVRGDSAAYFCASSQGLKEPQHFGDGTRLSIL.

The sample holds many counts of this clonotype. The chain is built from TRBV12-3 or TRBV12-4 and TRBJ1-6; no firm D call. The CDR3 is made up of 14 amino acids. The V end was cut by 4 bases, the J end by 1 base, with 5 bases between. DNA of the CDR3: TGTGCCAGCAGTTGGAGGTCCTATAATTCACCCCTCCACTTT. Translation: CASSWRSYNSPLHF.

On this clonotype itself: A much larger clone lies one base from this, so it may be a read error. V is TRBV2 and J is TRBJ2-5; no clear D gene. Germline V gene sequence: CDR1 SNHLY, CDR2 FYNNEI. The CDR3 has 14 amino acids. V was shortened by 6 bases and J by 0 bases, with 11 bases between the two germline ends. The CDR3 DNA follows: TGTGCCAGCAGCTTCATGGAAAACCAAGAGACCCAGTACTTC. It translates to CASSFMENQETQYF.

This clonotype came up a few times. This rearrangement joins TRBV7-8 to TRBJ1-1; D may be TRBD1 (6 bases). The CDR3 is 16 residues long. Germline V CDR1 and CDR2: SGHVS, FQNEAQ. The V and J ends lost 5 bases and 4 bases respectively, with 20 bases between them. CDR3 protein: CASSPATGQGGTEAFF. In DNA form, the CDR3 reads TGTGCCAGCAGCCCAGCTACCGGACAAGGGGGCACTGAAGCTTTCTTT.